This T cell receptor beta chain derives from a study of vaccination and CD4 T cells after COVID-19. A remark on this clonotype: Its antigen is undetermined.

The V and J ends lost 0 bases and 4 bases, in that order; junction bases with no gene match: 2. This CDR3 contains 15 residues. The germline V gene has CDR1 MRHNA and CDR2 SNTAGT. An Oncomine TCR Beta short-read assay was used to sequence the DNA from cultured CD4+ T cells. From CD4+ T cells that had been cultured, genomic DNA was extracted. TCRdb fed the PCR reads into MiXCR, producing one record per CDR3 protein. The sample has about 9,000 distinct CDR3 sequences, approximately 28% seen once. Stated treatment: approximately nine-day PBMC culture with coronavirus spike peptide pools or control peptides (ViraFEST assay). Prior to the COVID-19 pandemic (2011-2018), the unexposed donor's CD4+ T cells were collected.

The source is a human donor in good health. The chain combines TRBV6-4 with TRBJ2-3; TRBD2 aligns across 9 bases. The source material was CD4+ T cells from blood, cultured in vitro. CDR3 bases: TGTGCCAGCAGTGACTCTAGCGGGAGCTCAGATACGCAGTATTTT. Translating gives CASSDSSGSSDTQYF.